Following are 9 T cell receptor beta chains from one sample sequenced in a study of blood T cell repertoires in COVID-19. Profiling relied on immunoSEQ multiplex PCR, and the TCRdb table lists in-frame clones only, not all of them. The table shows some 350,000 clones, with around 86% occurring only once. Material for sequencing was peripheral blood. The receptors here all came from a human donor in a cohort sampled during active COVID-19.

The V and J genes are TRBV5-1 and TRBJ2-7, with TRBD1 matching over 11 bases. In germline, CDR1 is SGHRS, CDR2 YFSETQ. This CDR3 is 15 amino acids long. Losses at the gene ends were 4 bases for V and 4 bases for J; bases not matched to a gene: 7. In DNA, the CDR3 is TGCGCCAGCAGCGTCTCCGGGACAGGGGGGTACGAGCAGTACTTC. This translates into CASSVSGTGGYEQYF.

The chain has TRBV6-6 and TRBJ1-6, with D hard to call. With 5 bases removed from V and 0 bases from J, the gap between germline ends came to 8 bases. The germline V gene encodes CDR1 MNHNY and CDR2 SVGAGI (reference sequence). There are 15 residues in the CDR3. The DNA of the CDR3 is TGTGCCAGCAGTCCTATGAGCTCCTATAATTCACCCCTCCACTTT. Its translation is CASSPMSSYNSPLHF.

The chain carries TRBV12-3 or TRBV12-4 and TRBJ2-7; possibly TRBD1 for D (6 bases). CDR3 length equals 12 residues. V was shortened by 6 bases and J by 7 bases, with 13 bases between the two germline ends. In nucleotides, the CDR3 is TGTGCCAGCAGCGCAGGGGCAGGGGAGCAGTACTTC. Translating gives CASSAGAGEQYF.

The gene calls are TRBV19 and TRBJ2-1, with 7 bases that match TRBD2. V was pared by 4 bases and J by 7 bases, with 7 bases of the junction left unmatched. The germline V gene has CDR1 LNHDA and CDR2 SQIVND (reference sequence). The CDR3 is made up of 14 amino acids. The CDR3 is CASSTERGVNEQFF. CDR3 in DNA: TGTGCCAGTAGTACCGAGCGGGGTGTAAATGAGCAGTTCTTC.

The rearrangement uses TRBV7-3 and TRBJ2-2; TRBD2 matches 11 bases. Germline V CDR1 and CDR2: SGHTA, FQGTGA. The CDR3 is made up of 17 amino acids. Trimming at V came to 4 bases and at J to 4 bases, leaving 8 bases not matched to a gene. The CDR3 coding sequence is TGTGCCAGCAGCTCCCCCGGGACTAGCGGAACCACCGGGGAGCTGTTTTTT. It codes for CASSSPGTSGTTGELFF.

The chain is built from TRBV5-6 and TRBJ2-5; tentative D call: TRBD1 (6 bases). CDR1 SGHDT and CDR2 YYEEEE come from the germline V gene. V dropped 4 bases and J dropped 1 base, with 20 bases sitting between them. This CDR3 spans 17 amino acids. CDR3 nucleotide sequence: TGTGCCAGCAGCCGGACGGCAGGGGCGAAACTCCAAGAGACCCAGTACTTC. It yields the protein CASSRTAGAKLQETQYF. Full variable domain (missing parts from reference TRBV5-6 and TRBJ2-5): DAGVTQSPTHLIKTRGQQVTLRCSPKSGHDTVSWYQQALGQGPQFIFQYYEEEERQRGNFPDRFSGHQFPNYSSELNVNALLLGDSALYLCASSRTAGAKLQETQYFGPGTRLLVL.

The rearrangement joins TRBV6-1 to TRBJ2-3; TRBD1 is a possible D gene (6 bases). The ends were cut back, 1 base at V and 5 bases at J, with 10 bases in the middle. Germline V CDR1 and CDR2: MNHNS, SASEGT. CDR3 length: 14 amino acids. The CDR3 loop reads CASSEDSRGDTQYF. CDR3 nucleotides: TGTGCCAGCAGTGAAGACAGCAGGGGAGATACGCAGTATTTT.

The chain combines TRBV5-1 with TRBJ2-7, with 11 bases matching TRBD1. Trimming at V came to 4 bases and at J to 6 bases, leaving 15 bases not matched to a gene. Germline assignment: CDR1 SGHRS and CDR2 YFSETQ. The CDR3 has 17 residues. CDR3 loop: CASSHASMDRGQGEQYF. The CDR3 coding sequence is TGCGCCAGCAGCCATGCCTCTATGGACAGGGGGCAGGGCGAGCAGTACTTC.

The chain carries TRBV6-2 or TRBV6-3 and TRBJ1-1; 7 bases are shared with TRBD1. The germline V gene encodes CDR1 MNHEY and CDR2 SVGEGT. The CDR3 length is 13 residues. The ends lost 5 bases at V and 5 bases at J; junction bases unmatched: 5. Written as DNA, the CDR3 is TGTGCCAGCAGTAGGGGGCGTGAGACTGAAGCTTTCTTT. It specifies CASSRGRETEAFF.